The 10 T cell receptor beta chains in this list originate from one sample, sequenced in a study of blood T cell repertoires in COVID-19. The data were produced by immunoSEQ multiplex PCR, yet TCRdb's version contains in-frame clones alone and is incomplete. The sample lists roughly 130,000 clones; more than 90% were seen once. Sequencing was done on a sample of peripheral blood. The receptor set was obtained from a man in his fifties or sixties with active COVID-19.

This sequence joins TRBV3-1 (or the pseudogene TRBV3-2) and TRBJ1-3, with 7 positions matching TRBD1. The CDR3 runs to 16 residues. After removal of 2 bases from V and 0 bases from J, the junction contained 4 bases not matched to a gene. In germline, CDR1 is LGHDT, CDR2 YNNKEL (reference sequence). CDR3 DNA: TGTGCCAGCAGCCAAATCGCAGGGGGCTCTGGAAACACCATATATTTT. Protein product: CASSQIAGGSGNTIYF.

The gene calls are TRBV27 and TRBJ2-1, with 8 bases aligning to TRBD2. V trimming: 7 bases; J trimming: 4 bases; junction bases outside the gene matches: 9. The germline V gene encodes CDR1 MNHEY and CDR2 SMNVEV (reference sequence). The CDR3 is 15 amino acids. The CDR3 sequence: CASTAPGLGYNEQFF. The CDR3 region has the DNA TGTGCCAGCACCGCGCCGGGACTAGGGTACAATGAGCAGTTCTTC.

V gene TRBV5-4 combines with J gene TRBJ1-1; the D gene is possibly TRBD1 (5 bases). V shed 4 bases and J shed 4 bases, with 17 bases lying between them. CDR1 and CDR2 (germline): SGHNT, YYREEE (reference sequence). The CDR3 spans 15 residues. DNA of the CDR3: TGTGCCAGCAGCCGCCAGGGACTCCTCGGCACTGAAGCTTTCTTT. It yields the protein CASSRQGLLGTEAFF.

This chain connects TRBV6-6 to TRBJ2-1, with TRBD2 matching over 8 bases. Unmatched junction bases numbered 14, after V lost 5 bases and J lost 5 bases. Germline V gene sequence: CDR1 MNHNY, CDR2 SVGAGI (reference sequence). This CDR3 comprises 17 residues. The CDR3, as DNA: TGTGCCAGCAGTCCCCTTCGACGGGAGGGCCCAAACAATGAGCAGTTCTTC. Translating it yields CASSPLRREGPNNEQFF.

The chain is built from TRBV5-1 and TRBJ1-3; D is ambiguous. Trimming shortened V by 0 bases and J by 0 bases, and 10 bases separated the two germline ends. Germline values: CDR1 SGHRS, CDR2 YFSETQ. This CDR3 contains 16 residues. In DNA, the CDR3 is TGCGCCAGCAGCTTGGACAGCCCGAGCTCTGGAAACACCATATATTTT. Translating it yields CASSLDSPSSGNTIYF.

This CDR3 is CASRDSGGYEQYF. DNA of the CDR3: TGTGCCAGCAGGGACAGCGGAGGTTACGAGCAGTACTTC. This rearrangement joins TRBV2 to TRBJ2-7, with D possibly TRBD1 on 6 matching bases. Germline V gene lookup returns CDR1 SNHLY and CDR2 FYNNEI. The CDR3 totals 13 residues. The V end lost 6 bases, the J end lost 4 bases, and 13 bases lay between the germline ends.

CDR3 amino acids: CASSVGGRDRAFF. CDR3 nucleotide sequence: TGTGCCAGCAGCGTAGGTGGCCGGGACAGAGCTTTCTTT. The chain carries TRBV9 and TRBJ1-1; 7 nucleotides line up with TRBD1. Germline CDR1 is SGDLS and CDR2 is YYNGEE. The CDR3 consists of 13 residues. V lost 0 bases, J lost 10 bases, and 6 bases stayed unmatched.

The chain carries TRBV6-1 and TRBJ2-5; 9 bases match TRBD2. This CDR3 comprises 14 residues. The J segment lost 3 bases and the V segment lost 3 bases, leaving 2 bases of the junction unmatched. CDR1 and CDR2 (germline): MNHNS, SASEGT. Here the CDR3 DNA reads TGTGCCAGCAGTGACGGACTAGCGAAAGAGACCCAGTACTTC. It specifies CASSDGLAKETQYF.

This clone was recorded only once. The chain couples TRBV9 to TRBJ2-5, with a tentative D call TRBD2 (7 bases). CDR1 is SGDLS and CDR2 is YYNGEE in the germline V gene. V lost 7 bases and J lost 7, with 14 bases in between. The CDR3 spans 12 residues. The CDR3 region is CASGGGPGTQYF. The CDR3 region has the DNA TGTGCCAGCGGGGGGGGCCCGGGGACCCAGTACTTC.

CDR3 amino acids: CASSYGRQGGYTF. The CDR3 nucleotides are TGTGCCAGCAGTTACGGAAGACAGGGCGGCTACACCTTC. V gene TRBV6-5 combines with J gene TRBJ1-2, with TRBD1 matching over 7 bases. Trimming removed 2 bases from V and 8 bases from J; junction bases left unmatched: 5. Germline-derived CDR1 and CDR2 are MNHEY and SVGAGI. This CDR3 is 13 amino acids long.